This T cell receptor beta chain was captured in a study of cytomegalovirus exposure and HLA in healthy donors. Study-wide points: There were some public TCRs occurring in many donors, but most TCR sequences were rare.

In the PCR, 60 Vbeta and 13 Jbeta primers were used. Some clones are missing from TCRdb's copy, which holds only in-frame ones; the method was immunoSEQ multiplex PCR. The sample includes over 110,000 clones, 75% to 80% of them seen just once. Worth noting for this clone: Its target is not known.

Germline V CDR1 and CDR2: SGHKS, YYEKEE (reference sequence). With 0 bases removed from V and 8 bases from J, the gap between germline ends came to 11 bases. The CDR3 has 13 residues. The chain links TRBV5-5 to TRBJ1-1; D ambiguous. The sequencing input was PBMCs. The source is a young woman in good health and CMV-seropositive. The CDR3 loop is CASSLALREEAFF. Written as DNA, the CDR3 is TGTGCCAGCAGCTTGGCCTTGAGGGAAGAAGCTTTCTTT.